The 23 T cell receptor beta chains reported below all come from one sample, sequenced in a study of Ad26.COV2.S vaccination and SARS-CoV-2 variants. Profiling relied on immunoSEQ multiplex PCR, and the TCRdb table lists in-frame clones only, not all of them. Counted here are over 90,000 clones, over 60% occurring once; the ten biggest clones make up 17%. Specimen: peripheral blood, collected after recovery from COVID-19. The receptors shown here come from a human donor who had recovered from COVID-19.

This clone was detected only once. This chain uses TRBV4-1 with TRBJ1-2; 7 nucleotides agree with TRBD1. The V segment lost 1 base and the J segment 6 bases; nucleotides outside the gene matches: 5. From germline, CDR1 is MGHRA and CDR2 YSYEKL. The CDR3 has 14 amino acids. The CDR3 here is CASSQVKGADGYTF. The CDR3 coding sequence is TGCGCCAGCAGCCAAGTCAAGGGGGCGGATGGCTACACCTTC.

J is TRBJ2-5 and V is TRBV5-5, with TRBD1 matching 9 bases. Germline V gene data show CDR1 as SGHKS and CDR2 as YYEKEE (reference sequence). V gave up 5 bases and J gave up 1 base; unmatched junction bases: 3. The CDR3 has 14 residues. As DNA, the CDR3 is TGTGCCAGCAGAATGGGACAGGGCCAAGAGACCCAGTACTTC. It yields the protein CASRMGQGQETQYF.

The genes are TRBV5-1 and TRBJ2-7; 7 positions match TRBD1. The CDR3 loop spans 14 amino acids. Looked up from germline, CDR1 is SGHRS and CDR2 is YFSETQ. V trimming: 2 bases; J trimming: 2 bases; junction bases outside the gene matches: 4. DNA for the CDR3: TGCGCCAGCAGCTTCACAGGGGACACCTACGAGCAGTACTTC. This codes for CASSFTGDTYEQYF.

This sequence joins TRBV28 and TRBJ1-2; 10 bases line up with TRBD1. The junction had 12 bases not matched to a gene; V was cut back by 5 bases and J by 6 bases. There are 16 residues in the CDR3. Germline lookup yields CDR1 MDHEN and CDR2 SYDVKM. The CDR3 here is CASSPRSGTGVHGYTF. In DNA, the CDR3 is TGTGCCAGCAGTCCCCGATCCGGGACAGGGGTGCATGGCTACACCTTC.

This chain joins TRBV30 and TRBJ2-1; 11 bases fit TRBD2. CDR3 length: 16 residues. Germline lookup yields CDR1 GTSNPN and CDR2 SVGIG (reference sequence). With V trimmed by 0 bases and J by 7 bases, 8 bases remained unmatched. CDR3 amino acids: CAWSVPLAGAINEQFF. The CDR3 DNA reads as TGTGCCTGGAGTGTACCACTAGCGGGGGCGATTAATGAGCAGTTCTTC.

The chain recombines TRBV19 with TRBJ1-4; tentative D call: TRBD1 (5 bases). The germline V gene encodes CDR1 LNHDA and CDR2 SQIVND (reference sequence). CDR3 size: 13 residues. V was clipped by 6 bases and J by 7 bases, with 12 bases between them. In DNA form, the CDR3 reads TGTGCCAGTAGCCCCGACAGTGTTGAAAAACTGTTTTTT. Translating it yields CASSPDSVEKLFF.

In this sample, this clone turned up a few times. The chain carries TRBV15 and TRBJ2-2, with no clear D. V lost 0 bases and J lost 4, with 3 bases in between. CDR3 length equals 13 residues. Germline V gene lookup returns CDR1 LNHNV and CDR2 YYDKDF (reference sequence). DNA of the CDR3: TGTGCCACCAGCAGAGATGCCACCGGGGAGCTGTTTTTT. This encodes CATSRDATGELFF.

The chain links TRBV12-3 or TRBV12-4 to TRBJ1-1, with TRBD1 matching 7 bases. V lost 7 bases to trimming and J lost 8 bases; unmatched junction nucleotides: 7. The CDR3 has 12 residues. CDR3 region: CASNLDREEAFF. CDR3 DNA sequence: TGTGCCAGCAACTTAGACAGGGAAGAAGCTTTCTTT.

A note on this clone: One junction end disagrees with the germline gene, perhaps due to a read error. The chain is built from TRBV5-1 and TRBJ1-4; D remains unclear. This CDR3 region has 14 residues. The germline V gene encodes CDR1 SGHRS and CDR2 YFSETQ. The DNA for the CDR3 is TGCGCCAGCAGATTGGGAGGAGGTAATGAAAAACTGTTTTTT. This translates into CASRLGGGNEKLFF.

This chain joins TRBV5-5 and TRBJ2-2; D might be TRBD1 (5 bases). Germline CDR1 SGHKS, CDR2 YYEKEE (reference sequence). V was cut by 2 bases and J by 7 bases, with 6 bases left in between. The CDR3 spans 12 residues. The CDR3: CASSFRVGELFF. The CDR3 DNA sequence: TGTGCCAGCAGCTTCAGGGTCGGGGAGCTGTTTTTT. Looking up the rest from reference TRBV5-5 and TRBJ2-2 gives the full variable domain: DAGVTQSPTHLIKTRGQQVTLRCSPISGHKSVSWYQQVLGQGPQFIFQYYEKEERGRGNFPDRFSARQFPNYSSELNVNALLLGDSALYLCASSFRVGELFFGEGSRLTVL.

The rearrangement joins TRBV6-5 to TRBJ2-7; D might be TRBD2 (6 bases). The CDR3 has 13 amino acids. Trimming shortened V by 4 bases and J by 2 bases, and 9 bases separated the two germline ends. Germline CDR1 reads MNHEY; CDR2 reads SVGAGI. The CDR3 here is CASSLTGAYEQYF. The CDR3 bases are TGTGCCAGCAGTTTGACGGGAGCCTACGAGCAGTACTTC.

The chain uses TRBV4-1 and TRBJ2-5; D gene uncertain. This CDR3 region has 14 residues. The V gene's germline CDR1 is MGHRA and CDR2 YSYEKL. V was trimmed by 1 base and J by 1 base, leaving 7 bases between them. CDR3 protein: CASSQVGSQETQYF. The CDR3, as DNA: TGCGCCAGCAGCCAAGTGGGCAGCCAAGAGACCCAGTACTTC.

The chain has TRBV3-1 (or the pseudogene TRBV3-2) and TRBJ1-4, with a possible D match to TRBD1 (5 bases). The V end was cut by 0 bases, the J end by 5 bases, with 13 bases between. The CDR3 covers 16 residues. Germline CDR1 and CDR2: LGHDT and YNNKEL (reference sequence). In DNA form, the CDR3 reads TGTGCCAGCAGCCAAGAAAGCAGCGGGGGAAATGAAAAACTGTTTTTT. It is translated as CASSQESSGGNEKLFF.

The CDR3 loop reads CASSETGALNTEAFF. CDR3 DNA: TGTGCCAGCAGCGAGACAGGGGCCTTGAACACTGAAGCTTTCTTT. This chain uses TRBV7-6 with TRBJ1-1; the match to TRBD1 covers 8 bases. This CDR3 has 15 amino acids. V shed 5 bases and J 0 bases; nucleotides not matched to a gene: 5. Germline loops: CDR1 SGHVS, CDR2 FNYEAQ.

This chain joins TRBV2 and TRBJ1-2; TRBD1 matches at 8 bases. This CDR3 is built from 13 residues. The V gene end was trimmed by 6 bases and the J gene end by 7 bases; junction bases not matched to a gene: 7. CDR1 and CDR2 from the germline V gene are SNHLY and FYNNEI. The CDR3 DNA reads TGTGCCAGCAGGGACAGGGAGGTTGGTGGCTACACCTTC. Translating it yields CASRDREVGGYTF.

The table lists this clone with a count of one. The genes are TRBV15 and TRBJ2-4, with 7 nucleotides matching TRBD1. The CDR3 runs 18 residues. The germline gives CDR1 LNHNV, CDR2 YYDKDF (reference sequence). Trimming took 1 base from V and 3 from J; bases not matched to a gene: 12. CDR3 sequence: CATSRGGDSSLSKNIQYF. CDR3 bases: TGTGCCACCAGCAGAGGAGGGGACAGCTCTCTAAGCAAAAACATTCAGTACTTC.

The rearrangement joins TRBV5-1 to TRBJ1-5; the D gene is possibly TRBD1 (5 bases). The CDR3 extends over 15 amino acids. The germline V gene encodes CDR1 SGHRS and CDR2 YFSETQ. Trimming pared 1 base from V and 0 bases from J, leaving 8 bases between. CDR3 bases: TGCGCCAGCAGCTTGAGAGGGGATAGCAATCAGCCCCAGCATTTT. This sequence encodes CASSLRGDSNQPQHF.

The chain carries TRBV7-9 and TRBJ2-7; possibly TRBD1 for D (5 bases). With 7 bases removed from V and 5 bases from J, the gap between germline ends came to 18 bases. Per the germline V gene, CDR1 is SEHNR and CDR2 is FQNEAQ (reference sequence). This CDR3 comprises 14 residues. CDR3 coding DNA: TGTGCCAGCACCAGTGATTTCAGGGTCCACGAGCAGTACTTC. The encoded protein is CASTSDFRVHEQYF.

The rearrangement uses TRBV5-6 and TRBJ2-3; 7 nucleotides line up with TRBD1. The V gene end was trimmed by 2 bases and the J gene end by 5 bases; junction bases not matched to a gene: 2. Germline V gene lookup returns CDR1 SGHDT and CDR2 YYEEEE. This CDR3 contains 13 residues. This chain's CDR3 is CASSLGGRDTQYF. In DNA, the CDR3 is TGTGCCAGCAGCTTAGGGGGCAGAGATACGCAGTATTTT. Variable domain in full (rest from reference TRBV5-6 and TRBJ2-3): DAGVTQSPTHLIKTRGQQVTLRCSPKSGHDTVSWYQQALGQGPQFIFQYYEEEERQRGNFPDRFSGHQFPNYSSELNVNALLLGDSALYLCASSLGGRDTQYFGPGTRLTVL.

This clone was counted between two and nine times. The J gene is TRBJ1-2, the V gene TRBV6-6; D gene ambiguous. The length of the CDR3 is 14 residues. V lost 5 bases and J lost 4, with 14 bases in between. Germline loops: CDR1 MNHNY, CDR2 SVGAGI (reference sequence). The CDR3 DNA reads as TGTGCCAGCAGTGCTCCTTCAGGATCCTATGGCTACACCTTC. Protein: CASSAPSGSYGYTF.

This clone has at least ten counts. Other DNA sequences of this sample code for an identical CDR3. V gene TRBV2 combines with J gene TRBJ1-2; D gene ambiguous. Germline V gene data show CDR1 as SNHLY and CDR2 as FYNNEI. This CDR3 spans 12 amino acids. Trimming pared 4 bases from V and 8 bases from J, leaving 11 bases between. In DNA form, the CDR3 reads TGTGCCAGCAGTGTAGAGGGCAGAGGCTACACCTTC. Translation gives CASSVEGRGYTF.

The chain has TRBV10-3 and TRBJ1-6; TRBD1 is a possible D gene (5 bases). CDR1 is ENHRY, CDR2 SYGVKD, per germline. V lost 4 bases and J 5 bases, leaving 9 bases between the germline ends. The CDR3 sequence is 14 residues long. DNA for the CDR3: TGTGCCATCAGTGGGACACTAGATAATTCACCCCTCCACTTT. The encoded protein is CAISGTLDNSPLHF.

The J gene is TRBJ1-6, the V gene TRBV3-1 (or the pseudogene TRBV3-2); D gene unclear. The germline V and J ends were trimmed by 3 bases and 7 bases, with 10 bases remaining between them. The CDR3 extends over 14 amino acids. The germline V gene encodes CDR1 LGHDT and CDR2 YNNKEL (reference sequence). As DNA, the CDR3 is TGTGCCAGCAGCCATTCCGGAGGCAATTCACCCCTCCACTTT. Its protein product is CASSHSGGNSPLHF.